These 32 T cell receptor beta chains were sequenced from one sample in a study of early T cells in non-severe SARS-CoV-2 infection. TCRdb re-derived calls from the 5' RACE reads in MiXCR, one entry per CDR3 protein. This table holds 80,000 or so distinct CDR3 sequences, roughly 6% found once. Sequenced material: whole blood. The receptors stem from an adult who was a healthcare worker with PCR-confirmed SARS-CoV-2 infection or an uninfected control (not recorded which).

This clonotype was recorded many times. The chain links TRBV9 to TRBJ2-5; 11 bases fit TRBD2. Germline-derived CDR1 and CDR2 are SGDLS and YYNGEE. Trimming at V came to 3 bases and at J to 0 bases, leaving 4 bases not matched to a gene. CDR3 size: 16 residues. CDR3 loop: CASSEGLAAYQETQYF. The DNA for the CDR3 is TGTGCCAGCAGCGAGGGACTAGCGGCGTACCAAGAGACCCAGTACTTC. The complete variable domain, with remaining parts taken from reference TRBV9 and TRBJ2-5, reads DSGVTQTPKHLITATGQRVTLRCSPRSGDLSVYWYQQSLDQGLQFLIQYYNGEERAKGNILERFSAQQFPDLHSELNLSSLELGDSALYFCASSEGLAAYQETQYFGPGTRLLVL.

This clonotype occurred many times. V gene TRBV9 combines with J gene TRBJ1-1, with D perhaps TRBD1 (5 bases). The germline V gene encodes CDR1 SGDLS and CDR2 YYNGEE. This CDR3 has 13 residues. V lost 3 bases and J 5 bases, leaving 11 bases between the germline ends. The DNA for the CDR3 is TGTGCCAGCAGCGGGGACGGGGGGACTGAAGCTTTCTTT. It is translated as CASSGDGGTEAFF.

This clonotype was seen many times. The J gene is TRBJ1-2, the V gene TRBV9; the D is unclear. V was clipped by 0 bases and J by 7 bases, with 16 bases between them. This CDR3 spans 15 amino acids. Germline V gives CDR1 SGDLS, CDR2 YYNGEE. DNA of the CDR3: TGTGCCAGCAGCGTAGGCAACGGACCTCAGGCTGGCTACACCTTC. It translates to CASSVGNGPQAGYTF.

V and J are TRBV20-1 and TRBJ1-2; a possible D gene is TRBD1 (6 bases). The V gene's germline CDR1 is DFQATT and CDR2 SNEGSKA (reference sequence). The CDR3 covers 14 residues. V was clipped by 1 base and J by 4 bases, with 13 bases between them. The CDR3 loop reads CSARVTGSGYGYTF. Written as DNA, the CDR3 is TGCAGTGCTAGAGTTACAGGGTCGGGCTATGGCTACACCTTC.

This chain joins TRBV7-9 and TRBJ2-7; 11 nucleotides align to TRBD2. This CDR3 is 16 amino acids long. Germline assignment: CDR1 SEHNR and CDR2 FQNEAQ (reference sequence). V trimming: 5 bases; J trimming: 4 bases; junction bases outside the gene matches: 10. CDR3 in amino acids: CASSLTPSGGPYEQYF. The CDR3 coding sequence is TGTGCCAGCAGCCTTACCCCTAGCGGGGGGCCATACGAGCAGTACTTC.

In this sample, this clonotype turned up many times. CDR3 amino acids: CASSSSFINIQYF. CDR3 bases: TGTGCCAGCAGCTCCTCCTTCATCAACATTCAGTACTTC. The chain uses TRBV6-1 and TRBJ2-4; D remains ambiguous. The length of the CDR3 is 13 residues. Deletions cut 6 bases from V and 7 bases from J, with 13 bases between. Germline CDR1 and CDR2: MNHNS and SASEGT.

This clonotype was found a few times. This chain links TRBV20-1 with TRBJ2-5, with D possibly matching TRBD1 (5 bases). Germline V CDR1 and CDR2: DFQATT, SNEGSKA (reference sequence). Deletions cut 0 bases from V and 4 bases from J, with 15 bases between. This CDR3 contains 15 residues. The DNA for the CDR3 is TGCAGTGCTAGAGATGGTGGCAGGGTCGCAGAGACCCAGTACTTC. Amino acid sequence: CSARDGGRVAETQYF.

CDR3 sequence reads: CASSLVGLAGGRASYNEQFF. CDR3 coding DNA: TGTGCCAGCAGCTTAGTGGGATTAGCGGGAGGAAGGGCGTCCTACAATGAGCAGTTCTTC. This chain connects TRBV7-2 to TRBJ2-1; 10 bases line up with TRBD2. The CDR3 spans 20 residues. With V trimmed by 1 base and J by 1 base, 13 bases remained unmatched. Germline V gene lookup returns CDR1 SGHTA and CDR2 FQGNSA.

The sample holds a few counts of this clonotype. The chain couples TRBV11-2 to TRBJ2-3; TRBD2 matches 9 bases. This CDR3 has 16 amino acids. V lost 4 bases and J lost 3; bases outside the gene matches: 8. CDR1 is SGHAT, CDR2 FQNNGV, per germline. The CDR3 DNA reads as TGTGCCAGCAGCTCCCCTCTCCTAGCGGGGACAGATACGCAGTATTTT. Translated, it gives CASSSPLLAGTDTQYF.

J is TRBJ1-5 and V is TRBV6-6, with D tentatively TRBD1 (6 bases). With 5 bases removed from V and 5 bases from J, the gap between germline ends came to 16 bases. The CDR3 spans 15 residues. In germline, CDR1 is MNHNY, CDR2 SVGAGI (reference sequence). CDR3 amino acids: CASSATGTSDQPQHF. In DNA form, the CDR3 reads TGTGCCAGCAGTGCTACCGGGACATCAGATCAGCCCCAGCATTTT.

In this sample, this clonotype turned up a few times. Just one base apart from a much larger clone, this may be a read error. The chain links TRBV20-1 to TRBJ1-1; D possibly corresponds to TRBD1 (5 bases). The CDR3 runs 14 residues. Trimming took off 1 base at V and 4 bases at J, with 13 bases between the two ends. Per the germline V gene, CDR1 is DFQATT and CDR2 is SNEGSKA (reference sequence). The CDR3 spells CSARVWQGSTEAFF. CDR3 bases: TGCAGTGCTAGAGTGTGGCAGGGATCCACTGAAGCTTTCTTT.

This clonotype occurred many times. The V and J genes are TRBV10-2 and TRBJ2-5; 10 bases line up with TRBD2. The CDR3 extends over 17 amino acids. V lost 2 bases, J lost 3 bases, and 9 bases stayed unmatched. From germline, CDR1 is WSHSY and CDR2 SAAADI. This chain's CDR3 is CASSETSGTLRKETQYF. Written as DNA, the CDR3 is TGCGCCAGCAGTGAGACTAGCGGGACCCTTCGGAAAGAGACCCAGTACTTC.

In this sample, this clonotype turned up many times. The CDR3 DNA sequence: TGCAGTGCTAGAATCCCTAACGGTGCAACTAATGAAAAACTGTTTTTT. This encodes CSARIPNGATNEKLFF. The gene calls are TRBV20-1 and TRBJ1-4; no reliable D call. This CDR3 region has 16 residues. V was clipped by 2 bases and J by 0 bases, with 13 bases between them. Germline CDR1 and CDR2: DFQATT and SNEGSKA (reference sequence).

The chain combines TRBV20-1 with TRBJ2-5, with 10 nucleotides matching TRBD1. Per germline, CDR1 DFQATT and CDR2 SNEGSKA (reference sequence). Unmatched junction bases numbered 6, after V lost 3 bases and J lost 2 bases. The CDR3 runs to 15 residues. The CDR3 reads CSASSRTGGQETQYF. In nucleotides, the CDR3 is TGCAGTGCTAGCTCCCGGACAGGGGGTCAAGAGACCCAGTACTTC.

V and J are TRBV20-1 and TRBJ2-3; 8 bases are a match to TRBD2. Looked up from germline, CDR1 is DFQATT and CDR2 is SNEGSKA (reference sequence). CDR3 length: 14 amino acids. V was clipped by 4 bases and J by 4 bases; unmatched bases: 7. The CDR3: CSATRTSRADTQYF. The CDR3 DNA reads TGCAGTGCTACCAGGACTAGCCGCGCAGATACGCAGTATTTT.

The chain links TRBV6-5 to TRBJ1-4; perhaps TRBD1 as D (5 bases). V lost 7 bases and J lost 0, with 9 bases in between. Germline CDR1 reads MNHEY; CDR2 reads SVGAGI. The CDR3 length is 14 residues. As DNA, the CDR3 is TGTGCCAGCAAGATGACAGCAACTAATGAAAAACTGTTTTTT. Residues: CASKMTATNEKLFF.

This clonotype showed up many times. The genes are TRBV28 and TRBJ1-5; D is perhaps TRBD1 (5 bases). Germline V gene lookup returns CDR1 MDHEN and CDR2 SYDVKM. V lost 6 bases, J lost 4 bases, and 10 bases lay in between. This CDR3 has 13 amino acids. CDR3 region: CASRPGLNQPQHF. In DNA form, the CDR3 reads TGTGCCAGCAGGCCAGGGTTAAATCAGCCCCAGCATTTT.

The rearrangement links TRBV3-1 to TRBJ2-1, with D perhaps matching TRBD2 (6 bases). The CDR3 sequence is 13 residues long. The germline V gene has CDR1 LGHDT and CDR2 YNNKEL (reference sequence). V lost 4 bases and J 5 bases, leaving 9 bases between the germline ends. CDR3 region: CASSPGGHNEQFF. In DNA, the CDR3 is TGTGCCAGCAGCCCCGGGGGACACAATGAGCAGTTCTTC.

This clonotype was recorded a few times. This chain joins TRBV10-1 and TRBJ2-7; 9 bases line up with TRBD1. The length of the CDR3 is 15 residues. Germline CDR1 is WNHNN and CDR2 is SYGVQD (reference sequence). V lost 5 bases, J lost 3 bases, and 8 bases stayed unmatched. The CDR3 reads CASSRRTGAYYEQYF. The CDR3 bases are TGCGCCAGCAGTCGGAGGACAGGGGCTTACTACGAGCAGTACTTC.

This rearrangement joins TRBV7-9 to TRBJ2-3; 7 positions agree with TRBD1. Germline V gene lookup returns CDR1 SEHNR and CDR2 FQNEAQ (reference sequence). This CDR3 spans 13 amino acids. The junction had 3 bases not matched to a gene; V was cut back by 4 bases and J by 5 bases. DNA for the CDR3: TGTGCCAGCAGCTCACAGGGGCTAGATACGCAGTATTTT. Its protein is CASSSQGLDTQYF.

This clonotype has ten or more counts. Germline is not matched at one junction end, which may reflect a read error. The chain is built from TRBV24-1 and TRBJ1-2; D gene ambiguous. This CDR3 contains 12 residues. The germline gives CDR1 KGHDR, CDR2 SFDVKD. Written as DNA, the CDR3 is TGTGCCTCCAGCCGGGGAGGCTATGGCTACACCTTC. It codes for CASSRGGYGYTF.

The chain uses TRBV6-2 or TRBV6-3 and TRBJ2-1, with 13 bases aligning to TRBD2. CDR1 and CDR2 (germline): MNHEY, SVGEGT. The ends lost 7 bases at V and 7 bases at J; junction bases unmatched: 13. The CDR3 spans 17 residues. CDR3 DNA sequence: TGTGCCAGCAAGATTTCCGGGACTAGCGGGATTGGGAATGAGCAGTTCTTC. Translated: CASKISGTSGIGNEQFF.

This chain joins TRBV20-1 and TRBJ2-3; TRBD1 matches 7 bases. Germline lookup yields CDR1 DFQATT and CDR2 SNEGSKA (reference sequence). The V segment lost 2 bases and the J segment 7 bases; nucleotides outside the gene matches: 15. The CDR3 is 16 residues long. The CDR3 region has the DNA TGCAGTGCTAGAATGAGACAGGGAAAGGCCCAGCATACGCAGTATTTT. Protein: CSARMRQGKAQHTQYF.

This clonotype was observed at least ten times. The gene calls are TRBV3-1 and TRBJ2-7; 12 bases match TRBD1. The J segment lost 5 bases and the V segment lost 2 bases, leaving 7 bases of the junction unmatched. Germline loops: CDR1 LGHDT, CDR2 YNNKEL (reference sequence). The CDR3 is 16 amino acids. CDR3 sequence (DNA): TGTGCCAGCAGCCAAAGCGCCGGGACAGGGGGCGACGAGCAGTACTTC. This encodes CASSQSAGTGGDEQYF.

Ten or more counts support this clonotype. The DNA of the CDR3 is TGTGCCACCAGCAGAGACGGGGTTAGAGATAATTCACCCCTCCACTTT. The encoded protein is CATSRDGVRDNSPLHF. This sequence joins TRBV15 and TRBJ1-6; D remains unclear. V was shortened by 0 bases and J by 5 bases, with 11 bases between the two germline ends. Germline values: CDR1 LNHNV, CDR2 YYDKDF (reference sequence). CDR3 length: 16 amino acids.

V and J are TRBV11-2 and TRBJ2-1, with D possibly matching TRBD2 (6 bases). Germline V CDR1 and CDR2: SGHAT, FQNNGV. The CDR3 is 13 residues long. Trimming removed 11 bases from V and 4 bases from J, with 15 bases in between. CDR3 bases: TGTGCCGTTCGGGACTGGAGATACAATGAGCAGTTCTTC. It encodes CAVRDWRYNEQFF.

There are many counts of this clonotype. The chain uses TRBV7-2 and TRBJ2-5, with D perhaps given as TRBD1 or TRBD2 (6 bases each). Trimming pared 5 bases from V and 5 bases from J, leaving 15 bases between. In germline, CDR1 is SGHTA, CDR2 FQGNSA. This CDR3 is built from 14 residues. The CDR3 DNA is TGTGCCAGCAGCAAACAGGGACTGGGTGAGACCCAGTACTTC. Its translation is CASSKQGLGETQYF.

V usage is TRBV6-5 and J usage is TRBJ2-1; D gene ambiguous. The CDR3 consists of 16 residues. V lost 0 bases, J lost 0 bases, and 9 bases lay in between. The germline V gene encodes CDR1 MNHEY and CDR2 SVGAGI. DNA of the CDR3: TGTGCCAGCAGTTACTCGGGCAGTAGCTCCTACAATGAGCAGTTCTTC. Protein sequence: CASSYSGSSSYNEQFF.

This clonotype was found a few times. The genes are TRBV7-9 and TRBJ2-3, with D perhaps being TRBD1 or TRBD2 (5 bases each). Trimming shortened V by 1 base and J by 4 bases, and 12 bases separated the two germline ends. CDR3 length equals 15 residues. In germline, CDR1 is SEHNR, CDR2 FQNEAQ (reference sequence). In DNA, the CDR3 is TGTGCCAGCAGCTTAGGACAGCGGAGTCCAGATACGCAGTATTTT. Translated: CASSLGQRSPDTQYF. Complete variable domain (other parts from reference TRBV7-9 and TRBJ2-3): DTGVSQNPRHKITKRGQNVTFRCDPISEHNRLYWYRQTLGQGPEFLTYFQNEAQLEKSRLLSDRFSAERPKGSFSTLEIQRTEQGDSAMYLCASSLGQRSPDTQYFGPGTRLTVL.

The sample holds a few counts of this clonotype. This sequence joins TRBV7-2 and TRBJ1-1; no clear D gene. V lost 1 base to trimming and J lost 0 bases, with 9 bases between them. From germline, CDR1 is SGHTA and CDR2 FQGNSA. The CDR3 loop spans 15 amino acids. This CDR3 is CASSLGLGMNTEAFF. The CDR3 DNA reads as TGTGCCAGCAGCTTAGGATTAGGGATGAACACTGAAGCTTTCTTT.

The gene calls are TRBV20-1 and TRBJ2-5, with D possibly TRBD2 on 5 matching bases. Germline loops: CDR1 DFQATT, CDR2 SNEGSKA (reference sequence). The CDR3 totals 13 residues. Trimming removed 6 bases from V and 5 bases from J, with 16 bases in between. The CDR3 region is CSAPRRVGETQYF. For the CDR3, the DNA is TGCAGTGCCCCGAGGCGGGTTGGTGAGACCCAGTACTTC.

This clonotype showed up many times. The chain is built from TRBV4-3 and TRBJ2-7; unclear D gene. The CDR3 is 14 residues long. Germline V gene lookup returns CDR1 LGHNA and CDR2 YSLEER. V was pared by 1 base and J by 2 bases, with 9 bases between. CDR3: CASSQVAGPYEQYF. The CDR3 coding sequence is TGCGCCAGCAGCCAAGTAGCCGGACCCTACGAGCAGTACTTC.